These 25 T cell receptor beta chains came from one sample sequenced in a study of cytomegalovirus exposure and HLA in healthy donors. This PCR relied on a set of 60 Vbeta primers and 13 Jbeta primers. TCRdb's copy holds only in-frame clones and misses some; the assay was immunoSEQ multiplex PCR. The table records about 140,000 clones, 79% of them present only once. Sequenced sample: PBMCs. The receptors were sampled from a man aged 18 to 30 in good health and CMV-seronegative.

The count of this clone is one. CDR3 coding DNA: TGTGCCAGCAGCCCCCAACCCCAAGCGTTCGATGGCTACACCTTC. Translation gives CASSPQPQAFDGYTF. The V gene is TRBV5-5, the J gene TRBJ1-2, with no clear D. V was cut by 4 bases and J by 6 bases, with 19 bases left in between. This CDR3 spans 15 amino acids. The germline V gene encodes CDR1 SGHKS and CDR2 YYEKEE (reference sequence). Full variable domain (missing parts from reference TRBV5-5 and TRBJ1-2): DAGVTQSPTHLIKTRGQQVTLRCSPISGHKSVSWYQQVLGQGPQFIFQYYEKEERGRGNFPDRFSARQFPNYSSELNVNALLLGDSALYLCASSPQPQAFDGYTFGSGTRLTVV.

V and J are TRBV5-1 and TRBJ2-3; the D gene is possibly TRBD2 (7 bases). CDR3 size: 15 residues. The ends were cut back, 2 bases at V and 3 bases at J, with 13 bases in the middle. CDR1 and CDR2 from the germline V gene are SGHRS and YFSETQ. CDR3 nucleotides: TGCGCCAGCAGCTTAGGGGGGGCGCGGACAGATACGCAGTATTTT. It encodes CASSLGGARTDTQYF. The entire variable domain, with the rest obtained from reference TRBV5-1 and TRBJ2-3, is as follows: KAGVTQTPRYLIKTRGQQVTLSCSPISGHRSVSWYQQTPGQGLQFLFEYFSETQRNKGNFPGRFSGRQFSNSRSEMNVSTLELGDSALYLCASSLGGARTDTQYFGPGTRLTVL.

The CDR3 nucleotides read TGCGCCAGCAGTCACCGACTAGCGGGGGGGTTTTTGTATAACAATGAGCAGTTCTTC. As protein: CASSHRLAGGFLYNNEQFF. The chain has TRBV5-1 and TRBJ2-1; 14 nucleotides align to TRBD2. The ends lost 5 bases at V and 5 bases at J; junction bases unmatched: 15. The V gene's germline CDR1 is SGHRS and CDR2 YFSETQ. CDR3 size: 19 residues.

The J gene is TRBJ2-2, the V gene TRBV4-1; 7 nucleotides agree with TRBD1. The V and J ends lost 4 bases and 4 bases, in that order; junction bases with no gene match: 6. From germline, CDR1 is MGHRA and CDR2 YSYEKL. This CDR3 region has 15 residues. The CDR3 sequence is CASSLRDSSTGELFF. The CDR3 DNA sequence: TGCGCCAGCAGCCTACGGGACAGCTCCACCGGGGAGCTGTTTTTT.

In its sample, this clone was seen a few times. The V call is TRBV6-6, the J call TRBJ1-1, with D tentatively TRBD1 (6 bases). The germline V and J ends were trimmed by 4 bases and 0 bases, with 9 bases remaining between them. This CDR3 has 14 amino acids. Germline V gene lookup returns CDR1 MNHNY and CDR2 SVGAGI (reference sequence). Here the CDR3 reads CASSWGQLNTEAFF. In nucleotides, the CDR3 is TGTGCCAGCAGTTGGGGGCAGTTGAACACTGAAGCTTTCTTT.

The chain carries TRBV30 and TRBJ1-1; tentative D call: TRBD1 (5 bases). Looked up from germline, CDR1 is GTSNPN and CDR2 is SVGIG (reference sequence). This CDR3 comprises 15 residues. Deletions cut 4 bases from V and 0 bases from J, with 15 bases between. In nucleotides, the CDR3 is TGTGCCTGGAATCATAACAGGCGATTGAACACTGAAGCTTTCTTT. Amino acid sequence: CAWNHNRRLNTEAFF.

The V gene is TRBV30, the J gene TRBJ2-1; 12 bases are shared with TRBD1. Germline CDR1 and CDR2: GTSNPN and SVGIG (reference sequence). The CDR3 consists of 15 residues. V trimming: 3 bases; J trimming: 9 bases; junction bases outside the gene matches: 9. The CDR3 loop is CAWRSRDRGQIEQFF. The CDR3 region has the DNA TGTGCCTGGAGAAGCCGGGACAGGGGGCAGATTGAGCAGTTCTTC.

V usage is TRBV5-6 and J usage is TRBJ2-5; the match to TRBD2 covers 10 bases. The CDR3 has 17 amino acids. Germline values: CDR1 SGHDT, CDR2 YYEEEE. V gave up 0 bases and J gave up 1 base; unmatched junction bases: 6. This CDR3 is CASSLELAGDVQETQYF. The DNA for the CDR3 is TGTGCCAGCAGCTTGGAGCTAGCGGGGGATGTCCAAGAGACCCAGTACTTC.

The rearrangement links TRBV7-8 to TRBJ1-4, with TRBD1 matching over 9 bases. CDR1 and CDR2 (germline): SGHVS, FQNEAQ. The CDR3 runs 15 residues. V dropped 5 bases and J dropped 11; count of bases not matched to a gene: 12. The CDR3 reads CASSTLEAGTGKLFF. DNA of the CDR3: TGTGCCAGCAGCACATTAGAGGCGGGGACAGGGAAACTGTTTTTT.

J is TRBJ1-6 and V is TRBV19, with D unresolved. CDR1 and CDR2 (germline): LNHDA, SQIVND (reference sequence). Trimming stripped 4 bases from V and 7 bases from J, with 8 bases between. The CDR3 covers 13 residues. The CDR3 sequence: CASSTTSNSPLHF. DNA of the CDR3: TGTGCCAGTAGTACTACGTCCAATTCACCCCTCCACTTT.

The chain combines TRBV5-1 with TRBJ2-1; 7 bases map to TRBD2. V shed 4 bases, J shed 5 bases, and the junction held 15 bases outside the gene matches. The CDR3 has 17 residues. Germline V gives CDR1 SGHRS, CDR2 YFSETQ. CDR3 in DNA: TGCGCCAGCAGCCCAGACGGGACTACCCGAGGAGACAATGAGCAGTTCTTC. This translates into CASSPDGTTRGDNEQFF.

This rearrangement joins TRBV30 to TRBJ1-3; D is possibly TRBD1 (5 bases). The length of the CDR3 is 14 residues. V was trimmed by 3 bases and J by 4 bases, leaving 13 bases between them. From germline, CDR1 is GTSNPN and CDR2 SVGIG (reference sequence). CDR3 DNA sequence: TGTGCCTGGAGACGATGGGAGGGGGGAAACACCATATATTTT. It translates to CAWRRWEGGNTIYF.

The chain employs TRBV7-2 and TRBJ1-2, with 12 bases fitting TRBD1. The CDR3 sequence is 15 residues long. The J segment lost 7 bases and the V segment lost 5 bases, leaving 8 bases of the junction unmatched. The germline gives CDR1 SGHTA, CDR2 FQGNSA. CDR3 in DNA: TGTGCCAGCAGCCCAATAGGGACAGGGGGCAGTGGCTACACCTTC. Protein: CASSPIGTGGSGYTF.

The chain has TRBV11-1 and TRBJ1-2, with D possibly being TRBD1 (6 bases). V was pared by 2 bases and J by 4 bases, with 17 bases between. Germline V gene data show CDR1 as SGHAT and CDR2 as FQDESV (reference sequence). There are 16 residues in the CDR3. For the CDR3, the DNA is TGTGCCAGCAGCTTAAGCGGTACAGGGTATCGCTATGGCTACACCTTC. Protein: CASSLSGTGYRYGYTF.

The chain uses TRBV9 and TRBJ2-7; 8 bases match TRBD1. The CDR3 totals 14 residues. Per germline, CDR1 SGDLS and CDR2 YYNGEE. V lost 3 bases to trimming and J lost 0 bases; unmatched junction nucleotides: 2. The chain's CDR3 is CASSADRGSYEQYF. Here the CDR3 DNA reads TGTGCCAGCAGCGCCGACAGGGGCTCCTACGAGCAGTACTTC.

The V gene is TRBV27, the J gene TRBJ1-2, with a possible D match to TRBD1 (6 bases). Trimming removed 7 bases from V and 2 bases from J, with 8 bases in between. The CDR3 totals 12 residues. Per germline, CDR1 MNHEY and CDR2 SMNVEV (reference sequence). Here the CDR3 reads CASTDSNYGYTF. DNA of the CDR3: TGTGCCAGCACGGACAGCAACTATGGCTACACCTTC.

The chain couples TRBV5-1 to TRBJ2-5; 7 bases agree with TRBD1. The CDR3 spans 14 residues. CDR1 and CDR2 from the germline V gene are SGHRS and YFSETQ. Trimming removed 4 bases from V and 5 bases from J; junction bases left unmatched: 8. CDR3 sequence (DNA): TGCGCCAGCAGCAGGCTGACAGGGCTGGAGACCCAGTACTTC. Protein: CASSRLTGLETQYF.

This clone came up a few times. The chain is built from TRBV2 and TRBJ2-5, with D uncertain. CDR1 SNHLY and CDR2 FYNNEI come from the germline V gene. V lost 0 bases and J 2 bases, leaving 10 bases between the germline ends. The CDR3 consists of 15 residues. The CDR3 DNA follows: TGTGCCAGCAGTGAAGCACGTACTCTACAAGAGACCCAGTACTTC. Translation: CASSEARTLQETQYF.

The rearrangement joins TRBV9 to TRBJ2-2, with 11 bases fitting TRBD1. The CDR3 runs to 14 residues. The germline V gene encodes CDR1 SGDLS and CDR2 YYNGEE. With 3 bases clipped from V and 6 bases from J, the junction kept 1 base outside the gene matches. In DNA form, the CDR3 reads TGTGCCAGCAGCGGGGGACAGGGGGCCGGGGAGCTGTTTTTT. It codes for CASSGGQGAGELFF.

This clone was seen more than once but under ten times. The rearrangement joins TRBV6-1 to TRBJ1-1; perhaps TRBD1 as D (5 bases). The CDR3 totals 14 residues. V was pared by 0 bases and J by 10 bases, with 15 bases between. Germline CDR1 is MNHNS and CDR2 is SASEGT. In nucleotides, the CDR3 is TGTGCCAGCAGTGAAGCGCATGACAGATCGGCAGCTTTCTTT. Protein sequence: CASSEAHDRSAAFF.

The chain employs TRBV27 and TRBJ1-4; a weak D match, TRBD1 (5 bases). The CDR3 consists of 16 residues. Germline V gene data show CDR1 as MNHEY and CDR2 as SMNVEV (reference sequence). V lost 0 bases, J lost 1 base, and 9 bases lay in between. In DNA, the CDR3 is TGTGCCAGCAGTTTATCGCCGGGGGGAACTAATGAAAAACTGTTTTTT. It encodes CASSLSPGGTNEKLFF.

V usage is TRBV7-6 and J usage is TRBJ2-5; D not certain. Germline assignment: CDR1 SGHVS and CDR2 FNYEAQ. The CDR3 runs 15 residues. V was clipped by 0 bases and J by 2 bases, with 10 bases between them. CDR3 protein: CASSLAGRNQETQYF. DNA of the CDR3: TGTGCCAGCAGCTTAGCAGGCAGGAATCAAGAGACCCAGTACTTC.

The chain is built from TRBV4-2 and TRBJ1-1; no clear D. This CDR3 is 13 amino acids long. Germline V gene lookup returns CDR1 LGHNA and CDR2 YNFKEQ. The V end was cut by 0 bases, the J end by 5 bases, with 7 bases between. CDR3 loop: CASSQDGWTEAFF. The DNA for the CDR3 is TGTGCCAGCAGCCAAGATGGCTGGACTGAAGCTTTCTTT.

The chain couples TRBV5-4 to TRBJ2-2, with 9 bases matching TRBD1. The V and J ends lost 4 bases and 8 bases, in that order; junction bases with no gene match: 12. Germline values: CDR1 SGHNT, CDR2 YYREEE (reference sequence). This CDR3 contains 16 residues. The CDR3 reads CASSRTGVSLRGELFF. The CDR3, as DNA: TGTGCCAGCAGCAGGACAGGGGTCAGTCTCCGGGGGGAGCTGTTTTTT.

The chain joins TRBV7-2 to TRBJ1-1; D remains unclear. In germline, CDR1 is SGHTA, CDR2 FQGNSA. The CDR3 has 15 amino acids. The V end was cut by 2 bases, the J end by 1 base, with 11 bases between. This chain's CDR3 is CASSLLILKNTEAFF. The CDR3 DNA sequence: TGTGCCAGCAGCTTACTGATACTGAAGAACACTGAAGCTTTCTTT.